This T cell receptor beta chain originates from a study of blood T cell repertoires in COVID-19. Study context: Both acute and convalescent COVID-19 samples were obtained from the United States, Italy and Spain. Nucleic acid was either cDNA or gDNA, and it came from T cells, B-cell-depleted T cells, or PBMCs.

Authors' methods: Estimates of nucleated cell counts were drawn from the amplification of reference gene primers. Sequenced by immunoSEQ multiplex PCR; TCRdb stores in-frame clones only, minus some. That table furnishes V, J and clone size, whereas the DNA furnished D and trimming. The profile shows nearly 350,000 clones, about nine tenths of them singletons. Seattle's cohort entered during active infection and was followed longitudinally. The CDR3 contains 14 residues. Trimming cost V 2 bases and J 2 bases, with 8 bases left between them. Germline CDR1 reads MNHEY; CDR2 reads SMNVEV (reference sequence).

This TCR came from a woman in her seventies with COVID-19, enrolled during active disease. The sequencing sample was made of peripheral blood. The rearrangement uses TRBV27 and TRBJ2-3, with D possibly matching TRBD2 (5 bases). The CDR3 DNA reads as TGTGCCAGCAGTTTAGAGCGGAACACAGATACGCAGTATTTT. Protein: CASSLERNTDTQYF.